This T cell receptor (beta chain) was retrieved from a study of T cells in Graves' hyperthyroidism and ophthalmopathy. Amplification targeted TCR beta CDR3 regions from RNA transcripts. HTBI primers were employed in a first-round RT-PCR of the TCR CDR3. TCRdb reanalysed the multiplex PCR reads using MiXCR and keeps one entry per CDR3 protein. The sample has fewer than 650,000 distinct CDR3 sequences; roughly 15% are singletons. Germline CDR1 is SGHRS and CDR2 is YFSETQ. Deletions cut 2 bases from V and 2 bases from J, with 5 bases between. This CDR3 is built from 13 residues. This clonotype has ten or more counts. Uncontrolled infection, other autoimmune disease, pregnancy or lactation led to exclusion. Isolation of PBMCs was performed on 8.5 to 10 ml fresh peripheral blood.

The V gene is TRBV5-1, the J gene TRBJ1-5; D not certain. The sequence came from a woman aged 40 to 50 with Graves' ophthalmopathy. The sample was blood. The CDR3 nucleotides read TGCGCCAGCAGCTTTGACCGCAATCAGCCCCAGCATTTT. As protein: CASSFDRNQPQHF.